The clone carrying this T cell receptor beta chain was detected only a few times. Its cognate antigen is unknown. This sample also contains other DNA sequences that code for the same CDR3. Cells designated naive CD8 were CD45RO-negative and were positively selected for CCR7, with terminally differentiated effector memory CD45RA+ cells excluded. Caucasian adults living in Nashville, Tennessee, provided all samples. This specimen belongs to a study of shared clonotypes between healthy human individuals. Study as a whole: For every donor, three CD4 naive, three CD4 memory, two CD8 naive and one CD8 memory plates were used.

Profiled with immunoSEQ multiplex PCR; TCRdb holds only in-frame clones, not every one. The sample lists about 2.2 million clones; about 92% were seen once. Overall study results and limits: Clonotype sharing among the donors was expected to vary with sequencing depth. Researchers found naive subsets generally carried larger estimated richness than memory subsets.

Germline V gene sequence: CDR1 SGDLS, CDR2 YYNGEE. The CDR3 contains 14 residues. Trimming pared 1 base from V and 1 base from J, leaving 8 bases between. The chain is built from TRBV9 and TRBJ1-1; D is undetermined. The specimen was naive CD8+ T cells from PBMCs. This TCR was sampled from a man between 18 and 29 years old in good health. Some clones in this sample may be carry-over from other donors' samples. CDR3 coding DNA: TGTGCCAGCAGCGTACGTGGGTCGAACACTGAAGCTTTCTTT. Translation: CASSVRGSNTEAFF.